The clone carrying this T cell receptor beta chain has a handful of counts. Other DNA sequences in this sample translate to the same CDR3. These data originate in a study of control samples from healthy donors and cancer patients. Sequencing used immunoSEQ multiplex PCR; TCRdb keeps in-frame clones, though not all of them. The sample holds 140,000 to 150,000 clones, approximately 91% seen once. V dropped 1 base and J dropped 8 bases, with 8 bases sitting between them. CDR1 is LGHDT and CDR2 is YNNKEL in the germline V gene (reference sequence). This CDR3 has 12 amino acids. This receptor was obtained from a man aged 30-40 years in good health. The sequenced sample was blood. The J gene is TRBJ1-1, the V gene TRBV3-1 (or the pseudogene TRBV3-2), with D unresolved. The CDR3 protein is CASSQGGGEAFF. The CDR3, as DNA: TGTGCCAGCAGCCAAGGGGGAGGGGAAGCTTTCTTT.